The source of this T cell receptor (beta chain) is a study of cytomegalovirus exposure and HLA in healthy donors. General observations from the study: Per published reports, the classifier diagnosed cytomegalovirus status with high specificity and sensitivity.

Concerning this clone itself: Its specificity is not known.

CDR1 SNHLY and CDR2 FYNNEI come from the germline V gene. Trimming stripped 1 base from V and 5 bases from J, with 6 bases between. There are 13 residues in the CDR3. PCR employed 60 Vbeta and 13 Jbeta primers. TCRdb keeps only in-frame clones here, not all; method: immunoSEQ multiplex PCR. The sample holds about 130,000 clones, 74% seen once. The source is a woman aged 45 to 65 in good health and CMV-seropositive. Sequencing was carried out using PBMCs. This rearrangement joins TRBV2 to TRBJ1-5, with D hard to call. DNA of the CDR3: TGTGCCAGCAGTGAAGTGGCAGATCAGCCCCAGCATTTT. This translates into CASSEVADQPQHF.